The next 23 T cell receptor beta chains were all read from a single sample in a study of T cell responses to AZD1222 COVID-19 vaccine. Clones were read by immunoSEQ multiplex PCR, and TCRdb kept only the in-frame ones, dropping some. The sample lists approximately 140,000 clones, roughly 92% occurring once. Source: peripheral blood, taken 28 days after the second AZD1222 dose. The receptors were sampled from an adult who received the AZD1222 COVID-19 vaccine.

The chain has TRBV4-3 and TRBJ2-7, with TRBD1 matching over 7 bases. The V gene end was trimmed by 0 bases and the J gene end by 3 bases; junction bases not matched to a gene: 11. The CDR3 loop spans 17 amino acids. Per germline, CDR1 LGHNA and CDR2 YSLEER. The CDR3 region has the DNA TGCGCCAGCAGCCAAGAGCACCAGGGGGTAGGACACTACGAGCAGTACTTC. Translating gives CASSQEHQGVGHYEQYF.

The chain uses TRBV11-2 and TRBJ2-3; 8 bases agree with TRBD2. The CDR3 extends over 18 amino acids. The ends lost 3 bases at V and 0 bases at J; junction bases unmatched: 11. Germline V lookup: CDR1 SGHAT, CDR2 FQNNGV. Here the CDR3 DNA reads TGTGCCAGCAGCTTCCCTCGGGGGGGCGGACCTAGCACAGATACGCAGTATTTT. This sequence encodes CASSFPRGGGPSTDTQYF. The full variable domain, completed using reference TRBV11-2 and TRBJ2-3, is EAGVAQSPRYKIIEKRQSVAFWCNPISGHATLYWYQQILGQGPKLLIQFQNNGVVDDSQLPKDRFSAERLKGVDSTLKIQPAKLEDSAVYLCASSFPRGGGPSTDTQYFGPGTRLTVL.

This clone was counted once. This sequence joins TRBV6-5 and TRBJ1-4, with no clear D. The CDR3 totals 13 residues. Germline lookup yields CDR1 MNHEY and CDR2 SVGAGI. V lost 6 bases, J lost 8 bases, and 13 bases lay in between. CDR3 sequence: CASSGWTGEKLFF. The CDR3, as DNA: TGTGCCAGCAGCGGCTGGACTGGGGAAAAACTGTTTTTT.

The chain uses TRBV3-1 (or the pseudogene TRBV3-2) and TRBJ2-7, with D possibly called TRBD1 or TRBD2 (6 bases each). Germline CDR1 and CDR2: LGHDT and YNNKEL (reference sequence). This CDR3 is 13 amino acids long. Trimming shortened V by 5 bases and J by 6 bases, and 14 bases separated the two germline ends. CDR3 in DNA: TGTGCCAGCAGCTCTCGGGGGCAGTCCGAGCAGTACTTC. Its protein is CASSSRGQSEQYF.

J is TRBJ1-1 and V is TRBV13, with D possibly matching TRBD1 (5 bases). Trimming left V 5 bases short and J 7 bases short, with 8 bases between. Germline lookup yields CDR1 PRHDT and CDR2 FYEKMQ (reference sequence). The CDR3 runs 11 residues. CDR3: CASSRGNEAFF. As DNA, the CDR3 is TGTGCCAGCAGCCGGGGCAATGAAGCTTTCTTT.

This clone was seen more than once but under ten times. The chain employs TRBV7-2 and TRBJ2-2; D gene ambiguous. Trimming removed 5 bases from V and 1 base from J, with 11 bases in between. This CDR3 spans 15 amino acids. CDR1 and CDR2 from the germline V gene are SGHTA and FQGNSA. DNA of the CDR3: TGTGCCAGCAGCCCCTTTGGGCGGAACACCGGGGAGCTGTTTTTT. Translating it yields CASSPFGRNTGELFF.

The rearrangement links TRBV14 to TRBJ2-1; D may match TRBD1 or TRBD2 (6 bases each). V was clipped by 3 bases and J by 10 bases, with 13 bases between them. Germline loops: CDR1 SGHDN, CDR2 FVKESK. CDR3 length equals 13 residues. The CDR3 protein is CASSHPGGAEQFF. In nucleotides, the CDR3 is TGTGCCAGCAGCCACCCCGGGGGCGCGGAGCAGTTCTTC. The whole variable domain, remainder taken from reference TRBV14 and TRBJ2-1, is EAGVTQFPSHSVIEKGQTVTLRCDPISGHDNLYWYRRVMGKEIKFLLHFVKESKQDESGMPNNRFLAERTGGTYSTLKVQPAELEDSGVYFCASSHPGGAEQFFGPGTRLTVL.

The chain carries TRBV19 and TRBJ1-1; TRBD1 is a possible D gene (6 bases). The V gene lost 5 bases and the J gene lost 1 base, with 14 bases spanning the gap. There are 15 residues in the CDR3. From germline, CDR1 is LNHDA and CDR2 SQIVND (reference sequence). CDR3: CASSEARGGNTEAFF. The CDR3 nucleotides are TGTGCCAGTAGTGAAGCGAGAGGGGGGAACACTGAAGCTTTCTTT.

CDR3 loop: CASSTQPVDSTYGYTF. The CDR3 nucleotides are TGTGCCAGTAGTACTCAGCCCGTTGACAGTACCTATGGCTACACCTTC. The chain carries TRBV19 and TRBJ1-2; D may be TRBD1 (5 bases). The V end lost 4 bases, the J end lost 4 bases, and 19 bases lay between the germline ends. This CDR3 contains 16 residues. CDR1 is LNHDA and CDR2 is SQIVND in the germline V gene (reference sequence).

Worth noting for this clone: At one end the junction does not follow the germline gene, possibly because of a read error. The rearrangement links TRBV19 to TRBJ2-3; D gene ambiguous. There are 13 residues in the CDR3. Looked up from germline, CDR1 is LNHDA and CDR2 is SQIVND (reference sequence). The CDR3 nucleotides are TGTGCCAGTAGTATTATTGAGATGGAAGTTCGTACGTTT. Translated: CASSIIEMEVRTF.

The gene calls are TRBV19 and TRBJ2-1, with D maybe TRBD2 (6 bases). Trimming took 0 bases from V and 9 from J, leaving 9 bases between them. Germline CDR1 and CDR2: LNHDA and SQIVND (reference sequence). The CDR3 extends over 13 amino acids. In DNA, the CDR3 is TGTGCCAGTAGTATAGAAGTGGAGGGTGAGCAGTTCTTC. Its protein is CASSIEVEGEQFF.

The CDR3 sequence: CASSAGDTQYF. CDR3 DNA sequence: TGTGCCAGCAGCGCGGGGGATACGCAGTATTTT. The chain combines TRBV7-3 with TRBJ2-3; a possible D gene is TRBD2 (6 bases). Trimming took 5 bases from V and 6 from J, leaving 6 bases between them. The germline CDR1 and CDR2 sequences are SGHTA and FQGTGA. This CDR3 region has 11 residues.

This chain links TRBV28 with TRBJ2-2; tentative D call: TRBD2 (5 bases). V was pared by 5 bases and J by 0 bases, with 13 bases between. CDR1 is MDHEN and CDR2 is SYDVKM in the germline V gene. The CDR3 covers 16 residues. The DNA of the CDR3 is TGTGCCAGCAGTGACGGGAACGATCCGAACACCGGGGAGCTGTTTTTT. This sequence encodes CASSDGNDPNTGELFF. Full variable domain (outside the CDR3, taken from reference TRBV28 and TRBJ2-2): DVKVTQSSRYLVKRTGEKVFLECVQDMDHENMFWYRQDPGLGLRLIYFSYDVKMKEKGDIPEGYSVSREKKERFSLILESASTNQTSMYLCASSDGNDPNTGELFFGEGSRLTVL.

The V call is TRBV4-1, the J call TRBJ2-1; D perhaps matches TRBD1 (5 bases). CDR1 and CDR2 (germline): MGHRA, YSYEKL. V was clipped by 0 bases and J by 8 bases, with 14 bases between them. The CDR3 sequence is 15 residues long. The chain's CDR3 is CASSQDPQGSDEQFF. The CDR3 nucleotides read TGCGCCAGCAGCCAAGATCCCCAGGGAAGCGATGAGCAGTTCTTC.

The CDR3 DNA sequence: TGTGCCAGCAGCTTAGCGTGGACCCAGTACTTC. Protein: CASSLAWTQYF. The chain links TRBV7-2 to TRBJ2-5; D uncertain. V lost 0 bases to trimming and J lost 7 bases, with 3 bases between them. Germline assignment: CDR1 SGHTA and CDR2 FQGNSA. The CDR3 covers 11 residues.

The chain is built from TRBV19 and TRBJ2-7; 9 bases line up with TRBD2. The germline V gene has CDR1 LNHDA and CDR2 SQIVND (reference sequence). Trimming cost V 5 bases and J 3 bases; bases outside gene matches: 5. This CDR3 has 14 residues. The DNA of the CDR3 is TGTGCCAGTAGTTCGGGCGGGGGGGACTACGAGCAGTACTTC. Amino acids: CASSSGGGDYEQYF.

This clone has more than one count but fewer than ten. The chain links TRBV6-4 to TRBJ1-1, with unresolved D. Germline V gene sequence: CDR1 MRHNA, CDR2 SNTAGT. The CDR3 totals 14 residues. Trimming stripped 0 bases from V and 1 base from J, with 6 bases between. CDR3 protein: CASSDSTENTEAFF. The CDR3 DNA reads as TGTGCCAGCAGTGACTCTACAGAGAACACTGAAGCTTTCTTT.

The rearrangement joins TRBV7-3 to TRBJ1-2; D not resolved. The CDR3 covers 13 residues. Germline-derived CDR1 and CDR2 are SGHTA and FQGTGA. V was clipped by 2 bases and J by 4 bases, with 8 bases between them. The CDR3 coding sequence is TGTGCCAGCAGCTTAGCGGATGGCTATGGCTACACCTTC. This encodes CASSLADGYGYTF.

The V gene is TRBV5-4, the J gene TRBJ2-6; no clear D. This CDR3 has 16 residues. Germline V gene sequence: CDR1 SGHNT, CDR2 YYREEE (reference sequence). Trimming took 3 bases from V and 2 from J, leaving 12 bases between them. This CDR3 is CASSSPLLAGANVLTF. The CDR3 coding sequence is TGTGCCAGCAGCTCCCCCCTTCTAGCTGGGGCCAACGTCCTGACTTTC.

The chain is built from TRBV11-3 and TRBJ2-7, with 8 bases that match TRBD1. This CDR3 spans 19 amino acids. Per germline, CDR1 SGHNT and CDR2 YENEEA. The V and J ends lost 4 bases and 5 bases, in that order; junction bases with no gene match: 22. CDR3 coding DNA: TGTGCCAGCAGCTCAACCCCCGGTTGGACAGGGTCCTTTCGGAACGAGCAGTACTTC. The encoded protein is CASSSTPGWTGSFRNEQYF.

The chain carries TRBV10-3 and TRBJ2-1, with 8 bases fitting TRBD2. CDR3 length equals 14 residues. Trimming took 6 bases from V and 5 from J; bases not matched to a gene: 6. Germline CDR1 is ENHRY and CDR2 is SYGVKD. The CDR3 loop reads CAIRGAGDHNEQFF. DNA of the CDR3: TGTGCCATCAGGGGAGCGGGGGATCACAATGAGCAGTTCTTC.

The chain is built from TRBV4-3 and TRBJ1-2, with D perhaps matching TRBD1 (5 bases). The length of the CDR3 is 16 residues. The germline gives CDR1 LGHNA, CDR2 YSLEER. The V gene lost 4 bases and the J gene lost 4 bases, with 19 bases spanning the gap. The CDR3 nucleotides read TGCGCCAGCAGCCTGATAACTTTAGACAGCAGCTATGGCTACACCTTC. It yields the protein CASSLITLDSSYGYTF.

CDR3 nucleotide sequence: TGTGCCAGCAGCTTAGTTGGGACTAGCAATGAGCAGTTCTTC. Translating it yields CASSLVGTSNEQFF. The chain combines TRBV7-2 with TRBJ2-1, with 8 bases aligning to TRBD2. This CDR3 is built from 14 residues. The germline CDR1 and CDR2 sequences are SGHTA and FQGNSA. V shed 1 base, J shed 6 bases, and the junction held 2 bases outside the gene matches.